The clone carrying this T cell receptor (beta chain) was detected a few times. The data were obtained in a study of response to subunit inactivated influenza vaccine. TCRdb analysed the RT-PCR reads with MiXCR anew, one entry per CDR3 protein. The sample lists more than 450,000 distinct CDR3 sequences, 6.5% to 8% occurring once. Trimming removed 6 bases from V and 6 bases from J; junction bases left unmatched: 7. The CDR3 is 14 amino acids. The TCR originated in a man aged 45 to 70 who received an inactivated influenza vaccine. The specimen comprised PBMCs from blood, sampled roughly 24 months after vaccination. This sequence joins TRBV12-3 or TRBV12-4 and TRBJ2-5, with 10 bases matching TRBD1. In DNA, the CDR3 is TGTGCCAGCAGCCACCGGGACAGGGGACAGACCCAGTACTTC. As protein: CASSHRDRGQTQYF.